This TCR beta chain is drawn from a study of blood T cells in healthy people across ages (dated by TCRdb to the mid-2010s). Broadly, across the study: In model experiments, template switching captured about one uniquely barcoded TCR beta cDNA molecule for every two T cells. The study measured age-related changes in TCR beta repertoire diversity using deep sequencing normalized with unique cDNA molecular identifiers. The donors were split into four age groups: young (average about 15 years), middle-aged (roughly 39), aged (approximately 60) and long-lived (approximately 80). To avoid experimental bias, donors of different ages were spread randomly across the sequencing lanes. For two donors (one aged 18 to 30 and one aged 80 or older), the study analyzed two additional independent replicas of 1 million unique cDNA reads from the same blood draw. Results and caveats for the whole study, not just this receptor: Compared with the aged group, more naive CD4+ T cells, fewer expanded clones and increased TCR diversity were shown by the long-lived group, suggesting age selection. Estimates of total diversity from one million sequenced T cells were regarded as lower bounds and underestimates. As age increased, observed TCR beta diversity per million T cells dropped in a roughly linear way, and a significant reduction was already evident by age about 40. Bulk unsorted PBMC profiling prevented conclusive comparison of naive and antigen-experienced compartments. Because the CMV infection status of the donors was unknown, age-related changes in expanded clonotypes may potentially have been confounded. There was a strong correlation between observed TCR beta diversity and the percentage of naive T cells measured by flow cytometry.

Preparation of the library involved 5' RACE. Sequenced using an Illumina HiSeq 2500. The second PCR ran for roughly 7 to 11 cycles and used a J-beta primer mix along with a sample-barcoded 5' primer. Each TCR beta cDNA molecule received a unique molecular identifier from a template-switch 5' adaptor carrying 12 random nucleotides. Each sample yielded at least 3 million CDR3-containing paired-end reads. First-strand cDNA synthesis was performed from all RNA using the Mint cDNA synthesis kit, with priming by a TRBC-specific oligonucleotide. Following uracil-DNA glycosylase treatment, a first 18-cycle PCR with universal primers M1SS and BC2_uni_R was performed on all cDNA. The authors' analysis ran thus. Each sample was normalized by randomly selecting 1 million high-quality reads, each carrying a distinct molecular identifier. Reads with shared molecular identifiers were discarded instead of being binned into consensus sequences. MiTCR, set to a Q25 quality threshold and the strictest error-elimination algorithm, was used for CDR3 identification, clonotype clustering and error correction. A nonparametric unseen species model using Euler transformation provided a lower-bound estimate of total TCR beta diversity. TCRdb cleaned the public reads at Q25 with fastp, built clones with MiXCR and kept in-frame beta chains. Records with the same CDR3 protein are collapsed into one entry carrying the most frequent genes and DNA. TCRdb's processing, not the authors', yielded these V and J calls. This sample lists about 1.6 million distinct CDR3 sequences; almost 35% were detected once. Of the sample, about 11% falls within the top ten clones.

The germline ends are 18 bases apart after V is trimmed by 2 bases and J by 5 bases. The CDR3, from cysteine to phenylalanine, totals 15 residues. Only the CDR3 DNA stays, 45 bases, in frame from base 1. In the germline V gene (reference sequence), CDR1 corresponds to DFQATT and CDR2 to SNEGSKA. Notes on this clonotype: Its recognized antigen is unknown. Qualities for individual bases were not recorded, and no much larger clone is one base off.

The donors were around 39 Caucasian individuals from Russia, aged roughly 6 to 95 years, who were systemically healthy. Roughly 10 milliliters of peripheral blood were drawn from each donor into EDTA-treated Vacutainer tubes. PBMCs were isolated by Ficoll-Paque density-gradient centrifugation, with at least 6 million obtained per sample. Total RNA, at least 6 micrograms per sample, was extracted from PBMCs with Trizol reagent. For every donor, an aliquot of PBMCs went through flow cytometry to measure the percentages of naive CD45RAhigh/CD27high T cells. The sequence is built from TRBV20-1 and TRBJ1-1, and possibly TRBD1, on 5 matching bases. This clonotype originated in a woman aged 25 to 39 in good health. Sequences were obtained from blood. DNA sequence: TGCAGTGCTAGAAAAGACACCAGGTGGGGGACTGAAGCTTTCTTT. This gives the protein CSARKDTRWGTEAFF.